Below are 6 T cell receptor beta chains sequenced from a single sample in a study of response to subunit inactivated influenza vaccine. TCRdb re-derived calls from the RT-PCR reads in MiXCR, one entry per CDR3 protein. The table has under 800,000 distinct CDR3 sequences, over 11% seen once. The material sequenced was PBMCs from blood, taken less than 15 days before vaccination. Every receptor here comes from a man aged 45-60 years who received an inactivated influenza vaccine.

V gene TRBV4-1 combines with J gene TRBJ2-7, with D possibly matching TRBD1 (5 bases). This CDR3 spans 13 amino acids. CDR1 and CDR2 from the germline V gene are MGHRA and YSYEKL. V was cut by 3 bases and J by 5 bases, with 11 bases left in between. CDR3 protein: CASSQQGSNEQYF. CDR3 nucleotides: TGCGCCAGCAGCCAGCAGGGTTCCAACGAGCAGTACTTC.

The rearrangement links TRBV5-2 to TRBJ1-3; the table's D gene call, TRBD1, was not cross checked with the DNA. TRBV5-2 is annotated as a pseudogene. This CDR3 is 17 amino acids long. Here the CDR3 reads CAITPGGRTISGNTIYF. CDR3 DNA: TGTGCCATCACCCCTGGGGGGCGGACGATCTCTGGAAACACCATATATTTT.

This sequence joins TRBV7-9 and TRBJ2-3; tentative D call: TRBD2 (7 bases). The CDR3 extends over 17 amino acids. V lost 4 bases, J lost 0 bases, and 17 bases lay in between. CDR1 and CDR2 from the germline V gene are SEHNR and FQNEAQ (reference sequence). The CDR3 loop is CASSSGGGRISTDTQYF. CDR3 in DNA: TGTGCCAGCAGCTCCGGCGGGGGCCGTATTAGCACAGATACGCAGTATTTT.

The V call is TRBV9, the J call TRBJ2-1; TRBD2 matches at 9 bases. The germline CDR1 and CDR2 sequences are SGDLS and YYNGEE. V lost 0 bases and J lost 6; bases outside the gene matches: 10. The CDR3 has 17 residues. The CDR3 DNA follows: TGTGCCAGCAGCGTAGAGGGGGGAACTAGCGGGCTCAATGAGCAGTTCTTC. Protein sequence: CASSVEGGTSGLNEQFF.

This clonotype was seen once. In DNA form, the CDR3 reads TGTGCCAGCAGATCTGGACAGGGGGGCCAGCCCCAGCATTTT. Translating it yields CASRSGQGGQPQHF. The rearrangement joins TRBV12-3 or TRBV12-4 to TRBJ1-5; 10 positions match TRBD1. Trimming removed 6 bases from V and 7 bases from J; junction bases left unmatched: 6. The CDR3 has 14 amino acids.

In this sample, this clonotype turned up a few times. This CDR3 reads CASSRAFGYTF. CDR3 coding DNA: TGTGCCAGCAGTCGGGCCTTTGGCTACACCTTC. V gene TRBV2 combines with J gene TRBJ1-2; D is undetermined. The germline CDR1 and CDR2 sequences are SNHLY and FYNNEI. This CDR3 region has 11 residues. V was shortened by 5 bases and J by 7 bases, with 8 bases between the two germline ends.